This T cell receptor (beta chain) was profiled in a study of regulatory T cells in long-lasting Graves disease. This clonotype was detected ten times or more. This CDR3 spans 14 amino acids. V gave up 6 bases and J gave up 5 bases, with 16 bases separating them. In building TCR beta libraries, iRepertoire HTBI primers were used together with Arm-PCR of CDR3 regions. TCRdb independently ran MiXCR on the multiplex PCR reads; one entry per CDR3 protein. The sample carries around 470,000 distinct CDR3 sequences, 11% to 15% recorded once. Sample time point: newly diagnosed GD, antithyroid drugs for less than 3 months. Extracted RNA from PBMCs served as the source of the TCR library. These data were also reused for a study on T cells in Graves' hyperthyroidism and ophthalmopathy.

This chain uses TRBV12-3 or TRBV12-4 with TRBJ1-1; D is possibly TRBD1 (6 bases). Sequencing used peripheral blood mononuclear cells (PBMCs), obtained at new diagnosis, from a patient treated with antithyroid drugs. The source is a woman between 45 and 65 years old with Graves disease. The CDR3 nucleotides are TGTGCCAGCAGCCCACAGGGTGTATTAACTGAAGCTTTCTTT. Amino acid sequence: CASSPQGVLTEAFF.